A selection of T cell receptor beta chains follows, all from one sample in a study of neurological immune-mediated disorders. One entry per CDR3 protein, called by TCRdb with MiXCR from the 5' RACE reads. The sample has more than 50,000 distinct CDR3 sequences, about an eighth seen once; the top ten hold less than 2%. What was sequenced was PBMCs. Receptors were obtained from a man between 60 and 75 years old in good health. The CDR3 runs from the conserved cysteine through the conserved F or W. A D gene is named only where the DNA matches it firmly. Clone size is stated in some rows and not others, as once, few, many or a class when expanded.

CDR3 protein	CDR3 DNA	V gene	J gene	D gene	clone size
CASSPLPGTALSYTQYF	TGTGCCAGCAGCCCTCTCCCCGGGACGGCCCTTTCGTATACGCAGTATTTT	TRBV5-6	TRBJ2-3	.	many
CSATPLGGVIANTGELFF	TGCAGTGCTACCCCCCTCGGGGGCGTTATCGCGAACACCGGGGAGCTGTTTTTT	TRBV20-1	TRBJ2-2	.	many
CASRIRSTDTQYF	TGTGCCAGCAGAATACGGAGCACAGATACGCAGTATTTT	TRBV6-5	TRBJ2-3	.	many
CSVVLGQGSIYGYTF	TGCAGCGTTGTCCTGGGACAGGGCTCGATCTATGGCTACACCTTC	TRBV29-1	TRBJ1-2	TRBD1	.
CASSVDREKVLNEKLFF	TGTGCCAGCAGCGTGGACAGGGAGAAGGTTTTGAATGAAAAACTGTTTTTT	TRBV7-9	TRBJ1-4	TRBD1	many
CASQGAISNQPQHF	TGTGCCAGCCAGGGGGCGATTAGCAATCAGCCCCAGCATTTT	TRBV2	TRBJ1-5	TRBD1	many
CASGSQGMGEQFF	TGTGCCAGCGGATCCCAGGGCATGGGTGAGCAGTTCTTC	TRBV7-8	TRBJ2-1	.	.
CASSYDEDTEAFF	TGTGCCAGCAGCTACGACGAGGACACTGAAGCTTTCTTT	TRBV6-5	TRBJ1-1	.	many
CATDVATGRTQPQHF	TGTGCCACCGATGTTGCGACAGGGCGTACCCAGCCCCAGCATTTT	TRBV5-5	TRBJ1-5	TRBD1	.
CSALAGGGFQETQYF	TGCAGTGCACTAGCGGGGGGGGGTTTCCAAGAGACCCAGTACTTC	TRBV20-1	TRBJ2-5	TRBD2	many
CASSYSGRGNGYTF	TGTGCCAGCAGTTACTCAGGCAGGGGGAACGGCTACACCTTC	TRBV6-5	TRBJ1-2	TRBD1	many
CASSYVHEQYF	TGTGCCAGCAGTTACGTCCACGAGCAGTACTTC	TRBV6-2/TRBV6-3	TRBJ2-7	.	many
CSAALRGAWGEQFF	TGCAGTGCTGCCCTTCGGGGGGCATGGGGGGAGCAGTTCTTC	TRBV20-1	TRBJ2-1	.	many
CASSSGTGVAGNTIYF	TGTGCCAGCAGTTCCGGGACAGGCGTCGCTGGAAACACCATATATTTT	TRBV7-9	TRBJ1-3	TRBD1	many
CSVERGEDTGELFF	TGCAGCGTTGAGCGGGGGGAAGACACCGGGGAGCTGTTTTTT	TRBV29-1	TRBJ2-2	TRBD2	many
CASEWQGPGVGEAFF	TGTGCCAGCGAATGGCAGGGCCCCGGGGTTGGTGAAGCTTTCTTT	TRBV7-2	TRBJ1-1	.	many
CSARGTARNTEAFF	TGCAGTGCTAGAGGAACAGCTAGGAACACTGAAGCTTTCTTT	TRBV20-1	TRBJ1-1	.	many
CASSIGGTTNIQYF	TGTGCCAGTAGTATTGGGGGAACCACAAACATTCAGTACTTC	TRBV19	TRBJ2-4	.	many
CASSRDRNLGNEQYF	TGTGCCAGCAGTCGGGACAGGAACCTTGGCAACGAGCAGTACTTC	TRBV6-1	TRBJ2-7	TRBD1	.
CASSEVSGSQETQYF	TGTGCCAGCAGTGAGGTCTCGGGGTCACAAGAGACCCAGTACTTC	TRBV25-1	TRBJ2-5	.	many
CASSSRTGAEDTQYF	TGTGCCAGCAGCTCTCGGACAGGCGCGGAGGATACGCAGTATTTT	TRBV5-8	TRBJ2-3	TRBD1	many
CASSFYICSAREADRHTEAFF	.	TRBV5-5	TRBJ1-1	.	.
CASSSLDLGGTDTQYF	TGTGCCAGCAGTTCCCTAGACTTAGGAGGGACAGATACGCAGTATTTT	TRBV12-3/TRBV12-4	TRBJ2-3	.	many
CASSQVRQMNTEAFF	TGTGCCAGCAGCCAAGTCCGTCAGATGAACACTGAAGCTTTCTTT	TRBV14	TRBJ1-1	.	many
CATSDSGTSSNQPQHF	TGTGCCACCAGTGACTCCGGGACCTCTAGCAATCAGCCCCAGCATTTT	TRBV24-1	TRBJ1-5	.	many
CASSLRNRGADEQYF	TGTGCCAGCAGTTTAAGGAACAGGGGTGCCGACGAGCAGTACTTC	TRBV12-3/TRBV12-4	TRBJ2-7	TRBD1	many
CSAGLAWEIYEQYF	TGCAGTGCAGGACTAGCGTGGGAAATATACGAGCAGTACTTC	TRBV20-1	TRBJ2-7	TRBD2	.
CASSYRSGVANTQYF	TGTGCCAGCAGTTATAGGAGCGGGGTGGCAAATACGCAGTATTTT	TRBV6-2/TRBV6-3	TRBJ2-3	TRBD2	.
CASSSGGLREQYF	TGTGCCAGCTCTTCCGGGGGCCTACGAGAGCAGTACTTC	TRBV3-1	TRBJ2-7	.	few
CSADGGVGLAGGTDTQYF	TGCAGCGCTGATGGGGGGGTGGGACTAGCGGGAGGTACAGATACGCAGTATTTT	TRBV29-1	TRBJ2-3	TRBD2	many
CASSLNRADTQYF	TGTGCCAGCAGTTTAAACAGGGCTGATACGCAGTATTTT	TRBV12-3/TRBV12-4	TRBJ2-3	.	many
CASSVGGGNQPQHF	TGTGCCAGCAGCGTCGGGGGGGGCAATCAGCCCCAGCATTTT	TRBV7-2	TRBJ1-5	.	many
CASSSRQGAIIQYF	TGTGCCAGCAGCTCCAGACAGGGGGCTATCATTCAGTACTTC	TRBV12-3/TRBV12-4	TRBJ2-4	TRBD1	many
CSAKAGLSGDTQYF	TGCAGTGCTAAGGCAGGCTTAAGTGGAGATACGCAGTATTTT	TRBV20-1	TRBJ2-3	.	many
CSVALLGQGYWDTEAFF	TGCAGCGTTGCACTCTTGGGACAGGGGTATTGGGACACTGAAGCTTTCTTT	TRBV29-1	TRBJ1-1	TRBD1	.
CATLAGTRYGEQFF	TGTGCCACCTTGGCTGGGACCCGTTACGGTGAGCAGTTCTTC	TRBV6-1	TRBJ2-1	.	.
CASSPAGAGFSTDTQYF	TGTGCCAGCAGCCCGGCAGGAGCGGGGTTTAGCACAGATACGCAGTATTTT	TRBV5-6	TRBJ2-3	TRBD2	many
CSARGGGGGDEQYF	TGCAGTGCTAGAGGTGGCGGGGGAGGGGACGAGCAGTACTTC	TRBV20-1	TRBJ2-7	TRBD2	many
CASTPGTEIYGYTF	TGTGCCAGCACCCCCGGGACGGAGATCTATGGCTACACCTTC	TRBV28	TRBJ1-2	.	many
CASSTGQNLKTEAFF	TGCGCCAGCAGCACGGGACAGAACCTAAAAACTGAAGCTTTCTTT	TRBV5-1	TRBJ1-1	TRBD1	many
CASGREGADTQYF	TGTGCCAGCGGGAGGGAAGGAGCCGATACGCAGTATTTT	TRBV12-3/TRBV12-4	TRBJ2-3	TRBD2	many